This passage covers 9 T cell receptor beta chains from one sample sequenced in a study of identical twins (TCRdb year 2016). Library construction relied on 5' RACE. Sequencing instrument: Illumina HiSeq 2000. TCRdb itself trimmed the public reads at Q25 with fastp, ran MiXCR and retained productive beta chains. Duplicate CDR3 protein sequences are folded into a single record with the most common DNA and genes. The sample table holds 500,000 to 700,000 distinct CDR3 sequences, of which 7.1% were seen once. Of the sample, 1.5% to 2% falls within the top ten clones. This same sample was also taken into another study, of yellow fever vaccine responses in identical twins.

The sequenced sample was PBMCs. The receptors originated from a woman between 18 and 30 years old in good health.

This clonotype was detected ten times or more. This chain joins TRBV4-1 and TRBJ2-5; the D gene is possibly TRBD1 (6 bases). The CDR3 contains 15 residues. The V and J ends lost 0 bases and 5 bases respectively, with 13 bases between them. The germline V gene has CDR1 MGHRA and CDR2 YSYEKL. In DNA form, the CDR3 reads TGCGCCAGCAGCCAAGACACAGGGATCGTGGAGACCCAGTACTTC. Translated: CASSQDTGIVETQYF.

This clonotype was picked up a small number of times. V and J are TRBV2 and TRBJ2-1, with D possibly being TRBD2 (6 bases). The V and J ends lost 0 bases and 9 bases respectively, with 18 bases between them. From germline, CDR1 is SNHLY and CDR2 FYNNEI. This CDR3 is 16 amino acids long. The CDR3 DNA follows: TGTGCCAGCAGTGAAGCGAGGGCTAGCGTCACTCCTGAGCAGTTCTTC. Its protein product is CASSEARASVTPEQFF. Complete variable domain (other parts from reference TRBV2 and TRBJ2-1): EPEVTQTPSHQVTQMGQEVILRCVPISNHLYFYWYRQILGQKVEFLVSFYNNEISEKSEIFDDQFSVERPDGSNFTLKIRSTKLEDSAMYFCASSEARASVTPEQFFGPGTRLTVL.

This clonotype occurred many times. The chain couples TRBV5-1 to TRBJ2-4; D gene uncertain. This CDR3 contains 17 residues. Germline V gene sequence: CDR1 SGHRS, CDR2 YFSETQ. V lost 0 bases to trimming and J lost 0 bases, with 13 bases between them. The CDR3 coding sequence is TGCGCCAGCAGCTTGGAACCCCGAAGTATAGCCAAAAACATTCAGTACTTC. This gives the protein CASSLEPRSIAKNIQYF.

This clonotype was recorded at least ten times. This sequence joins TRBV5-1 and TRBJ1-2, with no clear D. V gave up 6 bases and J gave up 1 base, with 13 bases separating them. The germline V gene encodes CDR1 SGHRS and CDR2 YFSETQ. The CDR3 contains 14 residues. The chain's CDR3 is CASTPGANNYGYTF. The CDR3, as DNA: TGCGCCAGCACCCCGGGAGCCAATAACTATGGCTACACCTTC.

This clonotype was seen ten or more times. This chain joins TRBV5-1 and TRBJ2-3; 7 nucleotides line up with TRBD1. The CDR3 has 13 amino acids. V lost 4 bases, J lost 5 bases, and 4 bases stayed unmatched. Germline-derived CDR1 and CDR2 are SGHRS and YFSETQ. The chain's CDR3 is CASSLNRGDTQYF. The CDR3 nucleotides are TGCGCCAGCAGCCTCAACAGGGGAGATACGCAGTATTTT.

This clonotype has a handful of counts. The CDR3 nucleotides are TGTGCCAGCAGCCAAAAGGGGGCGGCGGACACTGAAGCTTTCTTT. Translation gives CASSQKGAADTEAFF. This chain connects TRBV3-1 to TRBJ1-1; 7 bases match TRBD1. V lost 2 bases to trimming and J lost 3 bases; unmatched junction nucleotides: 6. The CDR3 has 15 amino acids. CDR1 LGHDT and CDR2 YNNKEL come from the germline V gene (reference sequence).

This clonotype was observed at least ten times. This chain connects TRBV5-1 to TRBJ2-3; no clear D gene. Germline V gives CDR1 SGHRS, CDR2 YFSETQ. The CDR3 covers 14 residues. V gave up 0 bases and J gave up 2 bases, with 7 bases separating them. CDR3 loop: CASSLGQDTDTQYF. Written as DNA, the CDR3 is TGCGCCAGCAGCTTGGGGCAGGACACAGATACGCAGTATTTT.

This clonotype was detected ten times or more. The chain has TRBV6-5 and TRBJ1-1; no firm D call. V was trimmed by 7 bases and J by 6 bases, leaving 12 bases between them. This CDR3 contains 12 residues. CDR1 MNHEY and CDR2 SVGAGI come from the germline V gene. CDR3 nucleotide sequence: TGTGCCAGCAAGTTATGGGGTTCTGAAGCTTTCTTT. Translated, it gives CASKLWGSEAFF.

J is TRBJ2-3 and V is TRBV20-1; 11 bases match TRBD1. CDR1 and CDR2 from the germline V gene are DFQATT and SNEGSKA (reference sequence). This CDR3 is 17 amino acids long. Trimming took 6 bases from V and 6 from J; bases not matched to a gene: 17. CDR3 nucleotide sequence: TGCAGTGCCACTGATATGGACAGGGGGCGTCTCCGGGATACGCAGTATTTT. Amino acid sequence: CSATDMDRGRLRDTQYF.